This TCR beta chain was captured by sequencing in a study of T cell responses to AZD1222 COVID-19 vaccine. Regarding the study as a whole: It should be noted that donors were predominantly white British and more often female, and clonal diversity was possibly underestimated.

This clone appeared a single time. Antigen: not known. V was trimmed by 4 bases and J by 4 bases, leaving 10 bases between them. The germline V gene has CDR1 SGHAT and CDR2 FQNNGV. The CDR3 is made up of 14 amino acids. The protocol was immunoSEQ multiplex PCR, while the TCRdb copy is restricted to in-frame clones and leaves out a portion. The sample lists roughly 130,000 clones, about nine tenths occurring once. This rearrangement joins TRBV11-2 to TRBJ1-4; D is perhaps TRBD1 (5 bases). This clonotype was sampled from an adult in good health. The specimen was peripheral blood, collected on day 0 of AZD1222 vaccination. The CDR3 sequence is CASSSDRNNEKLFF. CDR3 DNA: TGTGCCAGCAGCTCCGACAGAAATAATGAAAAACTGTTTTTT.